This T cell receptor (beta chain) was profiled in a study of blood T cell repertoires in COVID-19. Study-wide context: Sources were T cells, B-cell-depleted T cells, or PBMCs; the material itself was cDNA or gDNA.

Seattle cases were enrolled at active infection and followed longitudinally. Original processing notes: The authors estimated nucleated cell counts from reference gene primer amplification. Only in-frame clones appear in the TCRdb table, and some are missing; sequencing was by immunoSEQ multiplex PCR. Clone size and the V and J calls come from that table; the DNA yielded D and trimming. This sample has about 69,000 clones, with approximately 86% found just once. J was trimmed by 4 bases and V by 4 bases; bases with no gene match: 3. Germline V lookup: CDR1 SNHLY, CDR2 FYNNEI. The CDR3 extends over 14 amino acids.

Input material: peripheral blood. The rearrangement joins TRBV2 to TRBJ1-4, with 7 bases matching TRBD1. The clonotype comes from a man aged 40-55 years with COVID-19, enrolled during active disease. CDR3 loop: CASSATGNNEKLFF. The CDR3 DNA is TGTGCCAGCAGTGCGACAGGGAATAATGAAAAACTGTTTTTT.